One and the same sample provided the 12 T cell receptor beta chains below, sequenced in a study of CD8 T cells in ankylosing spondylitis. General observations from the study: A TCR beta motif of eight highly homologous variants appeared characteristic of ankylosing spondylitis blood.

In TCRdb, the 5' RACE reads were re-called with MiXCR into one record per CDR3 protein. Of approximately 540,000 distinct CDR3 sequences listed, about 13% are singletons. These receptors lack a known antigen. The sequenced sample was blood, either unsorted or a sorted T cell fraction (not recorded which). The receptors were gathered from a male donor with ankylosing spondylitis.

This clonotype came up a few times. The V gene is TRBV11-2, the J gene TRBJ2-1, with 7 bases fitting TRBD2. The CDR3 covers 13 residues. The germline CDR1 and CDR2 sequences are SGHAT and FQNNGV. With 0 bases clipped from V and 13 bases from J, the junction kept 6 bases outside the gene matches. The CDR3 DNA is TGTGCCAGCAGCTTAGATTCCGGGAGGAGACAGTTCTTC. This codes for CASSLDSGRRQFF.

This clonotype was observed at least ten times. J is TRBJ1-1 and V is TRBV12-3 or TRBV12-4, with 7 bases fitting TRBD1. The CDR3 has 15 amino acids. With 3 bases clipped from V and 9 bases from J, the junction kept 13 bases outside the gene matches. The CDR3 here is CASSFRAATGAKAFF. The CDR3 DNA reads as TGTGCCAGCAGTTTTAGGGCGGCCACAGGGGCGAAAGCTTTCTTT.

This clonotype was recorded many times. This chain links TRBV4-1 with TRBJ2-2; perhaps TRBD2 as D (6 bases). CDR1 is MGHRA and CDR2 is YSYEKL in the germline V gene. This CDR3 is built from 16 residues. V was trimmed by 1 base and J by 0 bases, leaving 9 bases between them. The CDR3 DNA is TGCGCCAGCAGCCAAGGAGGAGGGTCGAACACCGGGGAGCTGTTTTTT. Its translation: CASSQGGGSNTGELFF.

The rearrangement links TRBV25-1 to TRBJ2-7; D is perhaps TRBD1 or TRBD2 (6 bases each). The V and J ends lost 2 bases and 6 bases respectively, with 20 bases between them. The CDR3 has 16 amino acids. Germline assignment: CDR1 MGHDK and CDR2 SYGVNS. In DNA form, the CDR3 reads TGTGCCAGCAGTGAAGCCGGATGGGGGGCAGTTGGCGAGCAGTACTTC. It translates to CASSEAGWGAVGEQYF.

This clonotype was seen only a few times. The CDR3 sequence is CASSWVTRDTIYF. The CDR3 DNA sequence: TGTGCCAGCAGCTGGGTCACAAGGGACACCATATATTTT. The rearrangement links TRBV7-9 to TRBJ1-3; D unclear. V was pared by 4 bases and J by 8 bases, with 12 bases between. The CDR3 is 13 amino acids. In germline, CDR1 is SEHNR, CDR2 FQNEAQ (reference sequence).

The V gene is TRBV2, the J gene TRBJ2-5; D not certain. The V end was cut by 2 bases, the J end by 1 base, with 8 bases between. This CDR3 contains 14 residues. Germline loops: CDR1 SNHLY, CDR2 FYNNEI. The DNA of the CDR3 is TGTGCCAGCAGTGAAATAACAGTCCAAGAGACCCAGTACTTC. Its translation: CASSEITVQETQYF.

This clonotype was counted between two and nine times. This chain connects TRBV18 to TRBJ1-1, with 7 nucleotides matching TRBD1. The length of the CDR3 is 16 residues. Losses at the gene ends were 3 bases for V and 0 bases for J; bases not matched to a gene: 7. Germline V gives CDR1 KGHSH, CDR2 LQKENI. The CDR3 is CASSPQQGNLNTEAFF. CDR3 coding DNA: TGTGCCAGCTCACCCCAACAGGGGAATCTGAACACTGAAGCTTTCTTT. Full variable domain (outside the CDR3, taken from reference TRBV18 and TRBJ1-1): NAGVMQNPRHLVRRRGQEARLRCSPMKGHSHVYWYRQLPEEGLKFMVYLQKENIIDESGMPKERFSAEFPKEGPSILRIQQVVRGDSAAYFCASSPQQGNLNTEAFFGQGTRLTVV.

A few counts support this clonotype. The chain carries TRBV6-2 or TRBV6-3 and TRBJ2-2; D gene unclear. The CDR3 contains 13 residues. V was clipped by 2 bases and J by 5 bases, with 6 bases between them. The V gene's germline CDR1 is MNHEY and CDR2 SVGEGT. CDR3 sequence (DNA): TGTGCCAGCAGTTACGGCAAAACCGGGGAGCTGTTTTTT. Its protein product is CASSYGKTGELFF.

This clonotype turned up a few times. V is TRBV20-1 and J is TRBJ1-5, with D possibly TRBD1 on 5 matching bases. CDR3 length: 16 residues. CDR1 and CDR2 from the germline V gene are DFQATT and SNEGSKA (reference sequence). The V end was cut by 3 bases, the J end by 2 bases, with 17 bases between. CDR3 sequence: CSASDFWGTGNQPQHF. The CDR3 DNA reads TGCAGTGCTAGCGACTTCTGGGGGACGGGCAATCAGCCCCAGCATTTT.

This clonotype was found a few times. One end of the junction does not line up with germline, which may come from a read error. The DNA of the CDR3 is TGTGCCGGCAGACGGGGCAATGAGCAGTTCTTC. Its translation: CAGRRGNEQFF. The rearrangement links TRBV2 to TRBJ2-1; a weak D match, TRBD2 (5 bases). Germline CDR1 reads SNHLY; CDR2 reads FYNNEI. This CDR3 is 11 amino acids long. Full variable domain (remainder filled in from reference TRBV2 and TRBJ2-1): EPEVTQTPSHQVTQMGQEVILRCVPISNHLYFYWYRQILGQKVEFLVSFYNNEISEKSEIFDDQFSVERPDGSNFTLKIRSTKLEDSAMYFCAGRRGNEQFFGPGTRLTVL.

The chain carries TRBV12-3 or TRBV12-4 and TRBJ2-1, with D possibly TRBD2 on 5 matching bases. The CDR3 has 16 residues. The V gene lost 3 bases and the J gene lost 1 base, with 13 bases spanning the gap. CDR3 nucleotides: TGTGCCAGCAGTTTTCCCCGGGATAAGTCCTACAATGAGCAGTTCTTC. As protein: CASSFPRDKSYNEQFF.

The chain carries TRBV7-7 and TRBJ2-1; a weak D match, TRBD2 (5 bases). The ends were cut back, 5 bases at V and 4 bases at J, with 18 bases in the middle. The CDR3 covers 16 residues. Germline CDR1 SSHAT, CDR2 FNYEAQ (reference sequence). DNA for the CDR3: TGTGCCAGCAGCGCCCAGCGGCTAGGGCCTTACAATGAGCAGTTCTTC. It translates to CASSAQRLGPYNEQFF.